This T cell receptor (beta chain) was recorded in a study of CD8+ T cells in alopecia areata. Study background: Scoring of treated patients' severity used the percentage of affected scalp area.

CDR1 and CDR2 from the germline V gene are PRHDT and FYEKMQ (reference sequence). The ends were cut back, 5 bases at V and 1 base at J, with 7 bases in the middle. This CDR3 has 13 amino acids. The authors extracted RNA and reverse transcribed it into cDNA as the sequencing template. Profiled with immunoSEQ multiplex PCR; TCRdb holds only in-frame clones, not every one. The sample holds about 200,000 clones, around two fifths seen once. Study conclusions and caveats: Normal skin's resident alphabeta T cells are also sequenced in scalp samples. Higher clonality than in normal scalp was seen in lesional scalp, especially alopecia totalis/universalis.

Treatment reported: oral pan-JAK inhibitor, 5-10 mg twice daily. Peripheral blood, together with lesional scalp punch biopsies, was collected from alopecia areata patients. Details on this clone: Its target is unknown.

The input for sequencing was CD4+ T cells sorted from blood, taken between weeks 30 and 35, from a patient treated with tofacitinib. This receptor was obtained from a human donor with alopecia areata. The rearrangement joins TRBV13 to TRBJ2-3, with D possibly matching TRBD2 (6 bases). The CDR3 reads CASSPGGTDTQYF. For the CDR3, the DNA is TGTGCCAGCAGCCCGGGAGGCACAGATACGCAGTATTTT.